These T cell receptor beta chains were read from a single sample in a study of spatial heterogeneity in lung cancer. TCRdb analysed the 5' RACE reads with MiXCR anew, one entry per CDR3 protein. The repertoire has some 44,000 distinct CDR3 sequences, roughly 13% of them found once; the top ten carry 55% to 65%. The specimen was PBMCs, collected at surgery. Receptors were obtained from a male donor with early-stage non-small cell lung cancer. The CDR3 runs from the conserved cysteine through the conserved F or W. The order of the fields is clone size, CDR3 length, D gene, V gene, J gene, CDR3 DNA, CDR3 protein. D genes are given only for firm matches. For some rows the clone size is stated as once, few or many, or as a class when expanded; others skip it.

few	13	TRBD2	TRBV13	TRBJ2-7	TGTGCCAGCAGCCCCGGACTAGAATACGAGCAGTACTTC	CASSPGLEYEQYF
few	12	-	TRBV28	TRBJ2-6	TGTGCCAGCCGGGGTGGGGCCAACGTCCTGACTTTC	CASRGGANVLTF
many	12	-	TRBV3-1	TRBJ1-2	TGTGCCAGCAGGCGGGACAACTATGGCTACACCTTC	CASRRDNYGYTF
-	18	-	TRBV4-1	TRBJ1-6	TGCGCCAGCAGCGTGGGGACTTTTGTTCGGGAAAAAAATTCACCCCTCCACTTT	CASSVGTFVREKNSPLHF
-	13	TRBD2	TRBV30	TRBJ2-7	TGTGCCCTGGGAGGGCAAAGCTCCTACGAGCAGTACTTC	CALGGQSSYEQYF
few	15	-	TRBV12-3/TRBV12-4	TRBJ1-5	TGTGCCAGCAGTTTTAGTGGGCAGCTAAATCAGCCCCAGCATTTT	CASSFSGQLNQPQHF
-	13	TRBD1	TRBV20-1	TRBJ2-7	TGCAGTGCTAGCGCAGGGGGCGCGGGAGAGCAGTACTTC	CSASAGGAGEQYF
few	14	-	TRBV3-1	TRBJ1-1	TGTGCCAGCAGCCAAGTTCCTGGGAACACTGAAGCTTTCTTT	CASSQVPGNTEAFF
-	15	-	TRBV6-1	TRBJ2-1	TGTGCCAGCAGTGACTACAGGGTCTCCTACGATGAGCAGTTCTTC	CASSDYRVSYDEQFF
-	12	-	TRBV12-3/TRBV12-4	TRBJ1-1	TGTGCCAGCAGTTTTGCCCCGGGTTTGGCTTTCTTT	CASSFAPGLAFF
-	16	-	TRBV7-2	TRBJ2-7	TGTGCCAGCAGCTTAAGGTTCAGAGGGTATGACTACGAGCAGTACTTC	CASSLRFRGYDYEQYF
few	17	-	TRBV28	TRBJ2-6	TGTGCCAGCAGTTTATTGCAGGGGCCTGCTGGGGCCAACGTCCTGACTTTC	CASSLLQGPAGANVLTF
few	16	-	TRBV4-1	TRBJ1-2	TGCGCCAGCAGCCAAGTTTTCGAGGGTTGGGACTATGGCTACACCTTC	CASSQVFEGWDYGYTF
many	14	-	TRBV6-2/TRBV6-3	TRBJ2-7	TGTGCCAGCAGTCTCGCGGGACTCCGATACGAGCAGTACTTC	CASSLAGLRYEQYF
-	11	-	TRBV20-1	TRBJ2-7	TGCAGTGCTAGTCGCGGGTACGAGCAGTACTTC	CSASRGYEQYF
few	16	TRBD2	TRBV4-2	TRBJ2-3	TGTGCCAGCAGCCAAGGTGCTAGCGGGAGGGCAGATACGCAGTATTTT	CASSQGASGRADTQYF
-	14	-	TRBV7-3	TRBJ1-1	TGTGCCAGCAGCTCGGGACTTTTCCCCAGTGAAGCTTTCTTT	CASSSGLFPSEAFF
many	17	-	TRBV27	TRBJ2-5	TGTGCCAGCAGTTCTTACAACAGGGTTCTCATCCAAGAGACCCAGTACTTC	CASSSYNRVLIQETQYF
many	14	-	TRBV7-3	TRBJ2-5	TGTGCCAGCAGCCCCCCTGGGTCCCAAGAGACCCAGTACTTC	CASSPPGSQETQYF
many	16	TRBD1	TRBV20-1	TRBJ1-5	TGCAGTGCTATAGGGACAGGGAAAGGGCGCAATCAGCCCCAGCATTTT	CSAIGTGKGRNQPQHF
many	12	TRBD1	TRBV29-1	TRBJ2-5	TGCAGCGCAAACAGGGGGCAAGAGACCCAGTACTTC	CSANRGQETQYF
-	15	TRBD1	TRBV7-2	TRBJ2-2	TGTGCCAGCACCATCCGGACAGGGGGCACCGGGGAGCTGTTTTTT	CASTIRTGGTGELFF
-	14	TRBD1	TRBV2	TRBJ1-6	TGTGCCAGCAGTAGGACAGGGGGCGATTCACCCCTCCACTTT	CASSRTGGDSPLHF
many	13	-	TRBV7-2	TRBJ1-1	TGTGCCAGCAGTTCTACCTGGAACACTGAAGCTTTCTTT	CASSSTWNTEAFF
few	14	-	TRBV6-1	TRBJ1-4	TGTGCCAGCAGTAGAGACGGACTAAATGAAAAACTGTTTTTT	CASSRDGLNEKLFF
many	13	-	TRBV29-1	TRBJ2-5	TGCAGCGTTGAAGTCACAGCTCAAGAGACCCAGTACTTC	CSVEVTAQETQYF
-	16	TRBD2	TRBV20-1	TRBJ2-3	TGCAGTGCTAGTTTGCCTAGCGGGCATAGCACAGATACGCAGTATTTT	CSASLPSGHSTDTQYF
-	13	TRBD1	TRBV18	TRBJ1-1	TGTGCCAGCTCACGGACAGGCGGCTTTGAAGCTTTCTTT	CASSRTGGFEAFF
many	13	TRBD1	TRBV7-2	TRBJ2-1	TGTGCCAGCAGCTCCCAGGGGGCCCCGAAGCAGTTCTTC	CASSSQGAPKQFF
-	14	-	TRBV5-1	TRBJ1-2	TGCGCCAGCAGCTTGGATCAAGTGATCTATGGCTACACCTTC	CASSLDQVIYGYTF
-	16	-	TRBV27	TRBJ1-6	TGTGCCAGCAGTTTTTATACCGGGACTGAGGATTCACCCCTCCACTTT	CASSFYTGTEDSPLHF
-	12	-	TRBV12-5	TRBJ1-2	TGTGCTAGCTCGGGGACGGTCTATGGCTACACCTTC	CASSGTVYGYTF
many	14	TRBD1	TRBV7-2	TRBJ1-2	TGTGCCAGCAGCTCCATACAGGGGAGGAGTGGCTACACCTTC	CASSSIQGRSGYTF
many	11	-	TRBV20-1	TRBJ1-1	TGCAGTGCTATAGATGACACTGAAGCTTTCTTT	CSAIDDTEAFF
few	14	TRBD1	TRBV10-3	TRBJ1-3	TGTGCCATCAGGCAGGGGGATTCAGGAAACACCATATATTTT	CAIRQGDSGNTIYF
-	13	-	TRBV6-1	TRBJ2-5	TGTGCCAGCAGCCAGGCGGGGATCGAGACCCAGTACTTC	CASSQAGIETQYF
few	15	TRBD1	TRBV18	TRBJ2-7	TGTGCCAGCTCACCAGGGACAGGAGAGGCCTACGAGCAGTACTTC	CASSPGTGEAYEQYF
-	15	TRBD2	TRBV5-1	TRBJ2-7	TGCGCCAGCAGCTCCAGACCAGCGGGGGACGGCGAGCAGTACTTC	CASSSRPAGDGEQYF
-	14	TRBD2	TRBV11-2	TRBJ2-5	TGTGCCAGCAGCTTGAGCGGGGGACAAGAGACCCAGTACTTC	CASSLSGGQETQYF
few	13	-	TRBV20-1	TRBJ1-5	TGCAGTGCTAGAGGGTTTAGCAATCAGCCCCAGCATTTT	CSARGFSNQPQHF
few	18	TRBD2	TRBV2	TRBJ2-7	TGTGCCAGCAGTGAGAGCCTAGCGGGGGGGCGTTCTTTCTACGAGCAGTACTTC	CASSESLAGGRSFYEQYF
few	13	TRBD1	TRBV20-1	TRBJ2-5	TGCAGTGCGGAGGACAGGACCCAAGAGACCCAGTACTTC	CSAEDRTQETQYF
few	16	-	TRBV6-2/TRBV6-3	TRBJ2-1	TGTGCCAGCAGTTACGCCCGGGACTTCTCCTACAATGAGCAGTTCTTC	CASSYARDFSYNEQFF
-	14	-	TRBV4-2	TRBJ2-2	TGTGACAGCAGCCAAGATGGGGTTACCGGGGAGCTGTTTTTT	CDSSQDGVTGELFF
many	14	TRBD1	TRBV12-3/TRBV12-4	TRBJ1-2	TGTGCCAGCGTGAGGGGGCAGCCAAACTATGGCTACACCTTC	CASVRGQPNYGYTF
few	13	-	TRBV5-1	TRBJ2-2	TGCGCCAGCAGCTTGGAGCACACCGGGGAGCTGTTTTTT	CASSLEHTGELFF
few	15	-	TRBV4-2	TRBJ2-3	TGTGCCAGCAGCCAAGTGAGGGGGTCCTCAGATACGCAGTATTTT	CASSQVRGSSDTQYF
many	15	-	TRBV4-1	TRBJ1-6	TGCGCCAGCAGCCCCCGGACTGAAAGGGCCCCACCCCTCCACTTT	CASSPRTERAPPLHF
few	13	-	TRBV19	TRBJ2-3	TGTGCCAGTAGTAAAGAGCGGACAGATACGCAGTATTTT	CASSKERTDTQYF
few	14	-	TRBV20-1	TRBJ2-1	TGCAGTGCCAACAGCGGAGCCCCCTACAATGAGCAGTTCTTC	CSANSGAPYNEQFF
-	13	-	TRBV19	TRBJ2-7	TGTGCCAGTAGTGAATACAGGGTGAGCGAGCAGTACTTC	CASSEYRVSEQYF
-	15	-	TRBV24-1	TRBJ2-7	TGTGCCACCAGTGATCCGGGACGGGAAAGCTACGAGCAGTACTTC	CATSDPGRESYEQYF
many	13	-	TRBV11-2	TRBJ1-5	TGTGCCAGCAGCTCAGACAACAATCAGCCCCAGCATTTT	CASSSDNNQPQHF
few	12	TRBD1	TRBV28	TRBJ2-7	TGTGCCAGCAGGGGACAGTTCCACGAGCAGTACTTC	CASRGQFHEQYF